This T cell receptor (beta chain) was captured in a study of blood T cells in healthy people across ages. Study-wide findings and caveats: Among long-lived donors, naive CD4+ cells were more numerous and diversity higher than in aged donors. Strongly correlated with naive T cell percentage was TCR beta diversity.

Germline V gives CDR1 MNHEY, CDR2 SVGEGT. The CDR3 has 14 amino acids. The J segment lost 0 bases and the V segment lost 8 bases, leaving 6 bases of the junction unmatched. As regards this clonotype: Its antigen remains unknown.

PCR was performed a second time for about 7 to 12 cycles using a sample-barcoded 5' primer and a J-beta primer mix. MiXCR, run by TCRdb on the 5' RACE reads, gives a single entry per CDR3 protein. The sample consists of fewer than 2,000,000 distinct CDR3 sequences, roughly 30% of them appearing once. Each donor supplied approximately 10 milliliters of peripheral blood. Extraction of total RNA produced a minimum of 5 micrograms from each sample. Sequencing input: blood. The clonotype comes from a woman under 40 in good health. The J gene is TRBJ2-7, the V gene TRBV6-2 or TRBV6-3, with 8 bases aligning to TRBD2. The CDR3 region has the DNA TGTGCCAGCTCTGGCGGGAGGACCTCCTACGAGCAGTACTTC. This codes for CASSGGRTSYEQYF.